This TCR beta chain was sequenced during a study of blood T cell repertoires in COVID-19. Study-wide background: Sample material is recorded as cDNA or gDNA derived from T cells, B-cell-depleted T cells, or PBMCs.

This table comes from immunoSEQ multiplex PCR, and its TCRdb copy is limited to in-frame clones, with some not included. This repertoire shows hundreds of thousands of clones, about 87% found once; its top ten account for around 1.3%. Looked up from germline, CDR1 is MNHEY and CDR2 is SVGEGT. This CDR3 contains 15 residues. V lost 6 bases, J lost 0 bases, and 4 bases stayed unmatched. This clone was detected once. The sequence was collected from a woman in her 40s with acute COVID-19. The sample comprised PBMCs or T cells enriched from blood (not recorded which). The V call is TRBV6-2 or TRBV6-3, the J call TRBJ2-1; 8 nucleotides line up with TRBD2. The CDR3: CASSLLAVSYNEQFF. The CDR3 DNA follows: TGTGCCAGCAGCTTACTAGCGGTCTCCTACAATGAGCAGTTCTTC.